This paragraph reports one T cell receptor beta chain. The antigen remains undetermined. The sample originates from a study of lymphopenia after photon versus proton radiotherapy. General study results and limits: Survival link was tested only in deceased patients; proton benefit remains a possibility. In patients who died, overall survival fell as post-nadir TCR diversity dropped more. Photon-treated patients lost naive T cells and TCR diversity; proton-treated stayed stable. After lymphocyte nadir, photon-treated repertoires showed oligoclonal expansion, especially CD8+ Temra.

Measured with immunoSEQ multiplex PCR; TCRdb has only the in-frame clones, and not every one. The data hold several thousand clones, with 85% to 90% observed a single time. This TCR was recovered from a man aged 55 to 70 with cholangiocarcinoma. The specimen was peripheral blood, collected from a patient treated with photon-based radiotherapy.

CDR3 residues: CASSFVEKGFTEAFF. The CDR3, as DNA: TGTGCCAGCAGTTTTGTGGAGAAGGGCTTCACTGAAGCTTTCTTT. The chain recombines TRBV28 with TRBJ1-1; the D is unclear. V lost 3 bases, J lost 4 bases, and 15 bases lay in between. Germline V lookup: CDR1 MDHEN, CDR2 SYDVKM. The CDR3 sequence is 15 residues long.